The T cell receptor (beta chain) described here comes from a study of T cell responses to AZD1222 COVID-19 vaccine. Study-wide points: CD4 TCRs covered the whole spike, strongest at regions 160-218 and 743-854. Increases in Spike-specific TCR breadth and depth were seen after two AZD1222 doses.

Libraries were prepared by immunoSEQ multiplex PCR; TCRdb keeps only in-frame clonotypes and omits some of them. This table has roughly 170,000 clones, 91% appearing once. V lost 2 bases and J lost 0, with 17 bases in between. Germline values: CDR1 GTSNPN, CDR2 SVGIG (reference sequence). The CDR3 runs to 18 residues. A remark on this clone: What it recognizes is unknown.

V is TRBV30 and J is TRBJ2-6; the D is unclear. The sequence derives from an adult in good health. The source was peripheral blood, collected on day 0 of AZD1222 vaccination. Here the CDR3 DNA reads TGTGCCTGGAGTATACACCGGACCCCAGGCTCTGGGGCCAACGTCCTGACTTTC. Amino acids: CAWSIHRTPGSGANVLTF. Full variable domain (rest looked up from reference TRBV30 and TRBJ2-6): SQTIHQWPATLVQPVGSPLSLECTVEGTSNPNLYWYRQAAGRGLQLLFYSVGIGQISSEVPQNLSASRPQDRQFILSSKKLLLSDSGFYLCAWSIHRTPGSGANVLTFGAGSRLTVL.